A selection of T cell receptor beta chains follows, all from one sample in a study of blood T cell repertoires in COVID-19. Data came from immunoSEQ multiplex PCR; TCRdb stores just in-frame clones and leaves some out. The table shows 95,000 to 110,000 clones, with 70% to 90% occurring only once. The sample comprised peripheral blood. The receptors here all came from a human donor in a cohort sampled during active COVID-19. Each CDR3 is given with its conserved first and last residue. A D gene is named only where the DNA matches it firmly. Clone size is given for some rows only: seen once, a few or many times, or a class if the clone is expanded.

D	size	V	J	CDR3	DNA
.	once	TRBV29-1	TRBJ2-5	CSVDVRFQETQYF	TGCAGCGTTGATGTCAGGTTTCAAGAGACCCAGTACTTC
.	.	TRBV28	TRBJ2-7	CASSFVGGRSEQYF	TGTGCCAGCAGTTTTGTCGGGGGACGAAGCGAGCAGTACTTC
.	.	TRBV21-1	TRBJ1-1	CASNDRGLNTEAFF	TGTGCCAGCAACGACAGGGGCCTGAACACTGAAGCTTTCTTT
TRBD1	.	TRBV12-5	TRBJ2-7	CASGSEDRGRYEQYF	TGTGCTAGTGGTTCGGAAGACAGGGGGCGTTACGAGCAGTACTTC
.	.	TRBV1	TRBJ2-5	CTSSQGLAGSQETQYF	TGCACCAGCAGCCAAGGACTAGCGGGGTCCCAAGAGACCCAGTACTTC
.	once	TRBV24-1	TRBJ2-5	CATSDPGRETQYF	TGTGCCACCAGTGACCCGGGGAGGGAGACCCAGTACTTC
.	.	TRBV29-1	TRBJ2-5	CSGDSRQETQYF	TGCAGCGGAGACAGCAGACAAGAGACCCAGTACTTC
TRBD1	once	TRBV7-8	TRBJ1-1	CASSGPGTGYTEAFF	TGTGCCAGCAGCGGGCCCGGGACAGGGTACACTGAAGCTTTCTTT
.	.	TRBV5-6	TRBJ1-2	CASSLAGNYGYTF	TGTGCCAGCAGCTTGGCGGGGAACTATGGCTACACCTTC
TRBD1	.	TRBV6-6	TRBJ2-5	CASSYSGTGGETQYF	TGTGCCAGCAGTTACAGCGGGACAGGGGGAGAGACCCAGTACTTC
.	.	TRBV7-9	TRBJ2-5	CASSSTRDQETQYF	TGTGCCAGCAGCTCTACCCGGGACCAAGAGACCCAGTACTTC
.	.	TRBV7-2	TRBJ1-2	CASRSGGGMESNYGYTF	TGTGCCAGCAGGTCGGGGGGGGGTATGGAATCTAACTATGGCTACACCTTC
TRBD1	few	TRBV6-4	TRBJ2-1	CASSPGQGEGDEQFF	TGTGCCAGCAGCCCCGGACAGGGTGAGGGCGATGAGCAGTTCTTC
TRBD1	.	TRBV5-1	TRBJ2-4	CASSWTRWDSLTKNIQYF	TGCGCCAGCAGCTGGACGAGGTGGGACAGTCTAACCAAAAACATTCAGTACTTC
.	.	TRBV5-6	TRBJ2-4	CASSIFSGTKNIQYF	TGTGCCAGCAGCATTTTTAGCGGAACCAAAAACATTCAGTACTTC
.	.	TRBV5-4	TRBJ1-6	CASSDSPNSPLHF	TGTGCCAGCAGTGACAGCCCAAATTCACCCCTCCACTTT
.	.	TRBV28	TRBJ2-6	CASSLTGTGANVLTF	TGTGCCAGCAGTTTAACAGGGACCGGGGCCAACGTCCTGACTTTC
TRBD2	.	TRBV11-2	TRBJ2-2	CASSRTSGVWELFF	TGTGCCAGCAGCCGGACTAGCGGGGTCTGGGAGCTGTTTTTT
TRBD1	.	TRBV28	TRBJ2-7	CASKRQGWYEQYF	TGTGCCAGCAAGAGACAGGGGTGGTACGAGCAGTACTTC
.	once	TRBV21-1	TRBJ1-1	CANKDSMNTEAFF	TGTGCCAACAAGGACAGTATGAACACTGAAGCTTTCTTT
.	.	TRBV28	TRBJ1-1	CATSVDDTEAFF	TGTGCCACTTCAGTTGATGACACTGAAGCTTTCTTT
.	.	TRBV27	TRBJ1-1	CASRYRERASRAFF	TGTGCCAGCAGGTACAGGGAGAGGGCTTCGCGAGCTTTCTTT
.	.	TRBV10-3	TRBJ1-5	CAISLGGNQPQHF	TGTGCCATCAGTCTAGGAGGCAATCAGCCCCAGCATTTT
TRBD2	.	TRBV6-1	TRBJ2-1	CASSDPGLAGGGEQFF	TGTGCCAGCAGTGATCCGGGACTAGCGGGGGGAGGTGAGCAGTTCTTC
TRBD1	.	TRBV7-6	TRBJ1-1	CASSSQSGGSNTEAFF	TGTGCCAGCAGCTCCCAATCAGGGGGCAGTAACACTGAAGCTTTCTTT
.	.	TRBV30	TRBJ1-5	CAWSRGSNQPQHF	TGTGCCTGGAGTAGGGGAAGCAATCAGCCCCAGCATTTT
TRBD2	.	TRBV5-4	TRBJ2-1	CASSLTSGAYNEQFF	TGTGCCAGCAGCTTGACTAGCGGGGCATACAATGAGCAGTTCTTC
TRBD1	.	TRBV25-1	TRBJ2-3	CASRGTWGQELDTQYF	TGTGCCAGCAGGGGTACCTGGGGACAGGAGTTAGATACGCAGTATTTT
.	.	TRBV5-4	TRBJ2-7	CASSLEGGDEQYF	TGTGCCAGCAGCTTGGAGGGGGGGGACGAGCAGTACTTC
TRBD1	.	TRBV19	TRBJ2-1	CASKTGYSGYNEQFF	TGTGCCAGTAAGACAGGGTATAGTGGCTACAATGAGCAGTTCTTC
.	.	TRBV4-3	TRBJ1-2	CASSQEQGRGDYGYTF	TGCGCCAGCAGCCAAGAACAAGGCAGGGGAGACTATGGCTACACCTTC
TRBD2	.	TRBV6-5	TRBJ2-1	CASSLSGAHNEQFF	TGTGCCAGCAGTCTTAGCGGGGCCCACAATGAGCAGTTCTTC
.	once	TRBV5-1	TRBJ2-5	CASRVEETQYF	TGCGCCAGCAGGGTGGAGGAGACCCAGTACTTC
.	.	TRBV30	TRBJ2-7	CAWSEPGSVREYF	TGTGCCTGGAGCGAGCCCGGGTCAGTGAGGGAGTACTTC
TRBD1	.	TRBV5-1	TRBJ2-1	CASSPNTDRGEQFF	TGCGCCAGCAGCCCAAATACGGACAGGGGTGAGCAGTTCTTC
TRBD2	.	TRBV3-1/TRBV3-2	TRBJ2-7	CASSHGTSLPMGQYF	TGTGCCAGCAGCCATGGGACTAGTTTACCCATGGGGCAGTACTTC
.	.	TRBV19	TRBJ1-5	CASRWGEGYQPQHF	TGTGCCAGTAGATGGGGAGAAGGCTATCAGCCCCAGCATTTT
TRBD1	.	TRBV7-7	TRBJ1-5	CASTPRQGCYSNQPQHF	TGTGCTAGCACCCCCCGACAGGGCTGTTATAGCAATCAGCCCCAGCATTTT
.	.	TRBV6-6	TRBJ1-2	CASRPKVMGGSYGYTF	TGTGCCAGCAGACCAAAGGTGATGGGGGGTAGCTATGGCTACACCTTC
.	.	TRBV7-9	TRBJ1-1	CASSSSGGVPEAFF	TGTGCCAGCAGCTCTAGTGGGGGGGTCCCTGAAGCTTTCTTT
.	.	TRBV6-5	TRBJ1-5	CASNPAGPTQPQHF	TGTGCCAGCAACCCTGCGGGGCCCACTCAGCCCCAGCATTTT